Below, one TCR beta chain is given with its context. This entry belongs to a study of blood T cell repertoires in COVID-19. Looking at the study overall: Whether acute or convalescent, the COVID-19 samples came from the United States, Italy and Spain. Sample material is recorded as cDNA or gDNA derived from T cells, B-cell-depleted T cells, or PBMCs.

Source study methods: Reference gene primers were amplified, and this amplification served to estimate nucleated cell counts. Clones were read by immunoSEQ multiplex PCR, and TCRdb kept only the in-frame ones, dropping some. Clone size and V and J calls were adopted from that table, with D and trimming inferred from the DNA. The sample includes about 300,000 clones, around 82% seen only once; the top ten take 1.2%. Trimming cost V 9 bases and J 0 bases, with 12 bases left between them. The CDR3 consists of 13 residues. Germline CDR1 is SGHRS and CDR2 is YFSETQ. The sequenced sample was peripheral blood. The receptor was derived from a woman aged 45-65 years with acute or convalescent COVID-19. V and J are TRBV5-1 and TRBJ2-5; unclear D gene. The CDR3 here is CATSTVYQETQYF. CDR3 DNA: TGCGCCACCTCGACTGTGTACCAAGAGACCCAGTACTTC.